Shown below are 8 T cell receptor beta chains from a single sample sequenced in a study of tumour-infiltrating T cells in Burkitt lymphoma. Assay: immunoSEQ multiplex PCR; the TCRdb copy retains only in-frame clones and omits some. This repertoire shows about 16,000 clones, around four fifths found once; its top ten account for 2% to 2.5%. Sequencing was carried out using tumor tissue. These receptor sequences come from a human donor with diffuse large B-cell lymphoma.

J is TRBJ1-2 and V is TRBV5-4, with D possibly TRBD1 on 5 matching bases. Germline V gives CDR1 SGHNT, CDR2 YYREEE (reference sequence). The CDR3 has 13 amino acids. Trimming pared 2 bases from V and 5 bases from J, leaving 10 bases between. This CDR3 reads CASSFPQEYGYTF. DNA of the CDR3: TGTGCCAGCAGCTTCCCACAGGAGTATGGCTACACCTTC.

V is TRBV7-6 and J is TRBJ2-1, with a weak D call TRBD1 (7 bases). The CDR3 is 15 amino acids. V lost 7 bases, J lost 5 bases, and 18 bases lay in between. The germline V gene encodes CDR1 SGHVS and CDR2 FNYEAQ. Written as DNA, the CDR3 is TGTGCCAGCACCTCAGGGGGGTTCCCCAACAATGAGCAGTTCTTC. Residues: CASTSGGFPNNEQFF.

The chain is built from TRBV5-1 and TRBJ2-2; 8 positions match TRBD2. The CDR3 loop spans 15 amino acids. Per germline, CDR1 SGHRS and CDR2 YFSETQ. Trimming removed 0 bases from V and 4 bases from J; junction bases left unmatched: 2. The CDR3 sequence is CASSLVTSGTGELFF. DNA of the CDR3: TGCGCCAGCAGCTTGGTTACTAGCGGCACCGGGGAGCTGTTTTTT.

The CDR3 loop reads CASSQEFPQGANTEAFF. As DNA, the CDR3 is TGCGCCAGCAGCCAAGAGTTCCCGCAGGGGGCGAACACTGAAGCTTTCTTT. The gene calls are TRBV4-1 and TRBJ1-1; 8 bases match TRBD1. Germline CDR1 and CDR2: MGHRA and YSYEKL. The CDR3 length is 17 residues. Germline trimming cut 0 bases from V and 1 base from J; bases unmatched to any gene: 7.

This CDR3 is CASSGTGRYEQYF. The CDR3 DNA is TGTGCCAGCTCCGGGACAGGACGATACGAGCAGTACTTC. The chain is built from TRBV18 and TRBJ2-7; 8 nucleotides line up with TRBD1. J gave up 4 bases and V 6 bases, and 5 bases lay outside the gene matches. This CDR3 has 13 amino acids. Per the germline V gene, CDR1 is KGHSH and CDR2 is LQKENI. Using reference TRBV18 and TRBJ2-7 for the parts outside the CDR3, the full variable domain is NAGVMQNPRHLVRRRGQEARLRCSPMKGHSHVYWYRQLPEEGLKFMVYLQKENIIDESGMPKERFSAEFPKEGPSILRIQQVVRGDSAAYFCASSGTGRYEQYFGPGTRLTVT.

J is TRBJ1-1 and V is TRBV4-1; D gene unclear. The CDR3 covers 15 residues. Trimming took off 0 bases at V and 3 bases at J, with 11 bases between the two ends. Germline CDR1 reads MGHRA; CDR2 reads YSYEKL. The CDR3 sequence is CASSQDPGTDTEAFF. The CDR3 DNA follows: TGCGCCAGCAGCCAAGACCCGGGCACAGACACTGAAGCTTTCTTT.

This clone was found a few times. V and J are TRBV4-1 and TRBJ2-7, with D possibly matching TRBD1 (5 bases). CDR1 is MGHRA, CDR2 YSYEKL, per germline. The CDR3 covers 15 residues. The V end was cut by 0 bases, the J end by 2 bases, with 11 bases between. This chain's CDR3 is CASSQDPTATYEQYF. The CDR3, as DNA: TGCGCCAGCAGCCAAGACCCGACAGCAACCTACGAGCAGTACTTC.

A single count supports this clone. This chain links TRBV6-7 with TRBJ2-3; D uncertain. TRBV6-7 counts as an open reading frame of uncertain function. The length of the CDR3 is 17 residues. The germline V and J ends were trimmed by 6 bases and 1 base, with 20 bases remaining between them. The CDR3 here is CASSKGGRAGGTDTQYF. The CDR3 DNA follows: TGTGCCAGCAGCAAAGGCGGAAGGGCCGGTGGCACAGATACGCAGTATTTT.